This T cell receptor beta chain was observed in a study of cytomegalovirus exposure and HLA in healthy donors. In the case of this clone: Its antigen is unidentified.

Points from the study as a whole: There were some 150 TCR beta chains listed as cytomegalovirus-associated.

Sequencing used immunoSEQ multiplex PCR; TCRdb keeps in-frame clones, though not all of them. The sample consists of about 340,000 clones, more than 80% of them appearing once. V trimming: 0 bases; J trimming: 1 base; junction bases outside the gene matches: 2. The CDR3 loop spans 18 amino acids. Per the germline V gene, CDR1 is SGHAT and CDR2 is FQNNGV. The TCR was taken from a woman aged 18-29 years in good health and CMV-seronegative. The rearrangement uses TRBV11-2 and TRBJ2-6, with TRBD1 identical over 11 bases. The sample taken for sequencing was PBMCs. CDR3 amino acids: CASSLEGTGGSGANVLTF. CDR3 DNA: TGTGCCAGCAGCTTAGAGGGGACAGGGGGTTCTGGGGCCAACGTCCTGACTTTC.